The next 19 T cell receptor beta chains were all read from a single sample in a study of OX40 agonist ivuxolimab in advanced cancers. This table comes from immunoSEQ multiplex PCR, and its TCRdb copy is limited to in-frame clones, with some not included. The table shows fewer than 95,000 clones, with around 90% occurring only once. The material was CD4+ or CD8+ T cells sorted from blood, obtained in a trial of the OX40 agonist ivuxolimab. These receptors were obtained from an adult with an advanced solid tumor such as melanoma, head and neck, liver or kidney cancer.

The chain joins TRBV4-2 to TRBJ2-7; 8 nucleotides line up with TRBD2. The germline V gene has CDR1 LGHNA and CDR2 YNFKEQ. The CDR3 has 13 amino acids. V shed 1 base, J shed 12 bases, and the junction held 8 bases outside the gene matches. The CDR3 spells CASSQATGTRSYF. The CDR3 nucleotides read TGTGCCAGCAGCCAAGCGACCGGGACTAGGTCGTACTTC.

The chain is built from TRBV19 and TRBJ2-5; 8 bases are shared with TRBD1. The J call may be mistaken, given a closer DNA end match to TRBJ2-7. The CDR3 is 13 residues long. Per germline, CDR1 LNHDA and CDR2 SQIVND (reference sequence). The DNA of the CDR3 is TGTGCCAGTAGCTGGACAGGGATCTACGAGCAGTACTTC. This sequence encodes CASSWTGIYEQYF.

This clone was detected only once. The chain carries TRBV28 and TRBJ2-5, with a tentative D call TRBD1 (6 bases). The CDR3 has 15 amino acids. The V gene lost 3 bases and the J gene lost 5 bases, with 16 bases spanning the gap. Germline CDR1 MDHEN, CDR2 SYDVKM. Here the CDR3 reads CASSLYRGQGETQYF. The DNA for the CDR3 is TGTGCCAGCAGTTTGTACCGGGGTCAGGGGGAGACCCAGTACTTC.

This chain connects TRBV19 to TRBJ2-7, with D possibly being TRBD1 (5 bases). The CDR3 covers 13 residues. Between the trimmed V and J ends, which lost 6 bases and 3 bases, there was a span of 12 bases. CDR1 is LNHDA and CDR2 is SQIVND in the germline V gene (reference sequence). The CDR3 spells CASSASGIYEQYF. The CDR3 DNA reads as TGTGCCAGTAGCGCGTCAGGGATCTACGAGCAGTACTTC. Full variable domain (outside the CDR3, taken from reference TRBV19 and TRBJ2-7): DGGITQSPKYLFRKEGQNVTLSCEQNLNHDAMYWYRQDPGQGLRLIYYSQIVNDFQKGDIAEGYSVSREKKESFPLTVTSAQKNPTAFYLCASSASGIYEQYFGPGTRLTVT.

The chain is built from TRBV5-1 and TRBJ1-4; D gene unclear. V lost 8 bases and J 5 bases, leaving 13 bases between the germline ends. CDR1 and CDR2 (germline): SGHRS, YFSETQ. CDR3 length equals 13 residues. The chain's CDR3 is CASHQGENEKLFF. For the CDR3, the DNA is TGCGCCAGTCACCAAGGCGAGAATGAAAAACTGTTTTTT.

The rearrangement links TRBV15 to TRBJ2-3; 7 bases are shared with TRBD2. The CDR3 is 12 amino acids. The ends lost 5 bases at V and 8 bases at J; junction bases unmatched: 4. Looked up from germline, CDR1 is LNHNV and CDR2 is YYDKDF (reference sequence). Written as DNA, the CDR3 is TGTGCCACCAGCCGCTCGGGGGGTACGCAGTATTTT. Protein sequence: CATSRSGGTQYF.

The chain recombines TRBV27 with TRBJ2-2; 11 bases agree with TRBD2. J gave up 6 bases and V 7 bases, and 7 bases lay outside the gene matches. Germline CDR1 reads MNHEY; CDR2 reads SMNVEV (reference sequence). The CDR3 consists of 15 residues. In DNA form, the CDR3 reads TGTGCCAGCACCCTACTAGCGGGAGTAGCCGGGGAGCTGTTTTTT. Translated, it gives CASTLLAGVAGELFF.

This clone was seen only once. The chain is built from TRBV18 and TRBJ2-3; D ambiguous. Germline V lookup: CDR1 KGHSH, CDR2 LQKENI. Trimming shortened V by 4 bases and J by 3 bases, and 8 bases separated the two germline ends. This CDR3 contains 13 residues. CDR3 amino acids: CASSLRRTDTQYF. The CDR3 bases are TGTGCCAGCTCACTTAGACGGACAGATACGCAGTATTTT.

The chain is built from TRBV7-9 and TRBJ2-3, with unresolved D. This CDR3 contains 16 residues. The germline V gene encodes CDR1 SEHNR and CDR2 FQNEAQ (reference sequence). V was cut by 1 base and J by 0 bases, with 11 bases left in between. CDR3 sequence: CASSLVLAPSTDTQYF. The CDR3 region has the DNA TGTGCCAGCAGCTTAGTACTGGCGCCCAGCACAGATACGCAGTATTTT.

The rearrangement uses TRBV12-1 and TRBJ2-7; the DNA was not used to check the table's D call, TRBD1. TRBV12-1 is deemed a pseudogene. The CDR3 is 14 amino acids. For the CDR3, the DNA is TGTGCCAGCAGCTTGGTCCCCGACAGTTACGAGCAGTACTTC. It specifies CASSLVPDSYEQYF.

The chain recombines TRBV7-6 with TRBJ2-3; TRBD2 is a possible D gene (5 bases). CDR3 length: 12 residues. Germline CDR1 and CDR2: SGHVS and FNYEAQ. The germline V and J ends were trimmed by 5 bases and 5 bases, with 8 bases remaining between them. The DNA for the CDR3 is TGTGCCAGCAGCCAAGCGGTAGATACGCAGTATTTT. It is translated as CASSQAVDTQYF.

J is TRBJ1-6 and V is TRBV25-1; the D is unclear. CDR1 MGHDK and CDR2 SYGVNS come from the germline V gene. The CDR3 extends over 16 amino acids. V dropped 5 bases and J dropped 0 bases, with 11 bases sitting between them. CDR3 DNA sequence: TGTGCCAGCAGTAACGTCGAGAGCTCCTATAATTCACCCCTCCACTTT. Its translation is CASSNVESSYNSPLHF.

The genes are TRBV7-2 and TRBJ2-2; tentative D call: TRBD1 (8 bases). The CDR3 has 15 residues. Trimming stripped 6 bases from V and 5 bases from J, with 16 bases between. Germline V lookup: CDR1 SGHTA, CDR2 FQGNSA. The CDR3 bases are TGTGCCAGCAGTCCTGACAGGGGAGGGACCGGGGAGCTGTTTTTT. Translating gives CASSPDRGGTGELFF.

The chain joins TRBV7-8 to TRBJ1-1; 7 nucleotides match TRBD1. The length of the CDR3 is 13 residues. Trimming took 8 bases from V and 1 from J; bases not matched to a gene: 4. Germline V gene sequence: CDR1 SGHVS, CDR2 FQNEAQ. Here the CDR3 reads CASGGQRNTEAFF. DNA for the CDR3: TGTGCCAGCGGGGGACAGAGGAACACTGAAGCTTTCTTT.

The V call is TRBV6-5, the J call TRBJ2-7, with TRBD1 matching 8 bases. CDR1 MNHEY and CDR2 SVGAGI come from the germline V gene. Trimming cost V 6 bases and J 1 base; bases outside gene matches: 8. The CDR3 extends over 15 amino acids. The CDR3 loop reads CASRRPGQASYEQYF. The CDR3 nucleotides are TGTGCCAGCAGAAGGCCGGGACAGGCGTCCTACGAGCAGTACTTC.

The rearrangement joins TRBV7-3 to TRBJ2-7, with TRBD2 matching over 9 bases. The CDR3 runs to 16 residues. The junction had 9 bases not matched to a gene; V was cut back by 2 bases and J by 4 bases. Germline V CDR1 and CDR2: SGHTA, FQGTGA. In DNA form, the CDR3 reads TGTGCCAGCAGCTTAGCGCCGGCGGGAGGGCCTTACGAGCAGTACTTC. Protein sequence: CASSLAPAGGPYEQYF.

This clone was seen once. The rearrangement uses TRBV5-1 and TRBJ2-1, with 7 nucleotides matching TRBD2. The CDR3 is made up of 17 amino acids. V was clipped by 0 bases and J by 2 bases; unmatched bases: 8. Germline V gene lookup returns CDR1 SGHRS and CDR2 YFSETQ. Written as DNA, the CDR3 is TGCGCCAGCAGCTTGGCCGGGGCTAGCGGAACCTACAATGAGCAGTTCTTC. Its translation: CASSLAGASGTYNEQFF.

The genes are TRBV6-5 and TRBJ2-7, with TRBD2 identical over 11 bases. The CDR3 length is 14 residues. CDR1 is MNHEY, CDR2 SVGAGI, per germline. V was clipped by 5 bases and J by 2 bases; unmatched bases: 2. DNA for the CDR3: TGTGCCAGCAGTAGACTAGCGGGAACCTACGAGCAGTACTTC. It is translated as CASSRLAGTYEQYF.

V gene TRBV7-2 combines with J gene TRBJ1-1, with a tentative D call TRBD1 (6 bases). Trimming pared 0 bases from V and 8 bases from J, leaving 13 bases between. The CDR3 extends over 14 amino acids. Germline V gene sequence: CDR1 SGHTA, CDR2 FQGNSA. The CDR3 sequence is CASSLAGGTREAFF. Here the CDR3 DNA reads TGTGCCAGCAGCTTAGCCGGGGGGACAAGAGAAGCTTTCTTT. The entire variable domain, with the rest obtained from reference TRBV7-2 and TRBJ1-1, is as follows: GAGVSQSPSNKVTEKGKDVELRCDPISGHTALYWYRQSLGQGLEFLIYFQGNSAPDKSGLPSDRFSAERTGGSVSTLTIQRTQQEDSAVYLCASSLAGGTREAFFGQGTRLTVV.